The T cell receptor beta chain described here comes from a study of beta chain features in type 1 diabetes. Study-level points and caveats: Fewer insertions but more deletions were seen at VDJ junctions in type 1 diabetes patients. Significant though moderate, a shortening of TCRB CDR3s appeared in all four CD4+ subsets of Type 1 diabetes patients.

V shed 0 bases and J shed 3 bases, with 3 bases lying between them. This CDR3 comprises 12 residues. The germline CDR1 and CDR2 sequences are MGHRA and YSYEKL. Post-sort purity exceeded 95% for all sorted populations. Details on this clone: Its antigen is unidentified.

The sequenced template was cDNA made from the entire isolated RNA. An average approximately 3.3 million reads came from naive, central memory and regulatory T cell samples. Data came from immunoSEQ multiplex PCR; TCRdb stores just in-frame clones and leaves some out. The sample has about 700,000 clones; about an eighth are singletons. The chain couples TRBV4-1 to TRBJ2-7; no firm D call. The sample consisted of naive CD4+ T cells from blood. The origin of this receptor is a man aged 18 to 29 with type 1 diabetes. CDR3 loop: CASSQEDYEQYF. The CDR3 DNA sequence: TGCGCCAGCAGCCAAGAAGACTACGAGCAGTACTTC.